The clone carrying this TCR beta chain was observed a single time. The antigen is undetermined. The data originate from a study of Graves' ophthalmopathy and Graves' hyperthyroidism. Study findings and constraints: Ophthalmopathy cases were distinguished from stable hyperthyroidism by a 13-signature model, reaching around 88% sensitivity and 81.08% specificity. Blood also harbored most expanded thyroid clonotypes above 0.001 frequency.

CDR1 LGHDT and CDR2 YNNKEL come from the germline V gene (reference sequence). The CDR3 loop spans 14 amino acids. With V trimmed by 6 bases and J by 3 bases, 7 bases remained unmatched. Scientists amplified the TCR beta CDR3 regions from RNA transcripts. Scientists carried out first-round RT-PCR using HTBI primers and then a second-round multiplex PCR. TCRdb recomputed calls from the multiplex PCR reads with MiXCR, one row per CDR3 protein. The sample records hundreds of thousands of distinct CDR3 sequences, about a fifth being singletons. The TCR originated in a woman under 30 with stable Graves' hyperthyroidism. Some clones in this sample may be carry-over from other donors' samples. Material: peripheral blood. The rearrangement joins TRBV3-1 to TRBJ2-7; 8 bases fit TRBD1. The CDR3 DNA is TGTGCCAGCAGATCCGGACAGGGCGGCTACGAGCAGTACTTC. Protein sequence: CASRSGQGGYEQYF.